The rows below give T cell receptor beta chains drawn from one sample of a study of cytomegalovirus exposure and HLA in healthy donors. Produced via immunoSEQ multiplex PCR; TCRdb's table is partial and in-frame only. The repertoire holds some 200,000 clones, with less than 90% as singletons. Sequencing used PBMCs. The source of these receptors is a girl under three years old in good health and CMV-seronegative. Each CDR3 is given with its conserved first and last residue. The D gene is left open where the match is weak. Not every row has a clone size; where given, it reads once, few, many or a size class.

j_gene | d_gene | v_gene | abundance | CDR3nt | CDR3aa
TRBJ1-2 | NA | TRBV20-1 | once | TGCAGTGCCCGAGGGAGCTACACCTTC | CSARGSYTF
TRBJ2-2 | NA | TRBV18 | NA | TGTGCCAGCTCAGCCTTAACAGGGTCCGGGGAGCTGTTTTTT | CASSALTGSGELFF
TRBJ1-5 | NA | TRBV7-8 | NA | TGTGCCAGCAGCTTACCTCAGACGGGTCAGCCCCAGCATTTT | CASSLPQTGQPQHF
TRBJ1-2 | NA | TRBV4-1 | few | TGCGCCAGCAGCCAAGAACAAGGAGAGATATATGGCTACACCTTC | CASSQEQGEIYGYTF
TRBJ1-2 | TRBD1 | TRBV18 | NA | TGTGCCAGCTCACCTTCGGGACAGGGTGATGGCTACACCTTC | CASSPSGQGDGYTF
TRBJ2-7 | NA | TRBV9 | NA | TGTGCCAGCAGCCCCCAGCCGGGAGAAGGGTCCTACGAGCAGTACTTC | CASSPQPGEGSYEQYF
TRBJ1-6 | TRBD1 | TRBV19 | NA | TGTGCCAGTAACCGCGGACAGGGGGGCTCACCCCTCCACTTT | CASNRGQGGSPLHF
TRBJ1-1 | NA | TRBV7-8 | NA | TGTGCCAGCACCCCAGGGTGGGTGAACACTGAAGCTTTCTTT | CASTPGWVNTEAFF
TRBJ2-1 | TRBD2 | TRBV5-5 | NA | TGTGCCAGCAGCTTAATCCCCCTTAGCGGGGGATACTCCTACAATGAGCAGTTCTTC | CASSLIPLSGGYSYNEQFF
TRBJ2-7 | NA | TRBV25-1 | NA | TGTGCCAGCAGTGGTTGGCGGGTGGACTCCTACGAGCAGTACTTC | CASSGWRVDSYEQYF
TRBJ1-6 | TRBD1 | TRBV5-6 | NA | TGTGCCAGCAGCCCCTCCCGACAGGGTGGAAATTCACCCCTCCACTTT | CASSPSRQGGNSPLHF
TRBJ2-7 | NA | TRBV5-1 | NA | TGCGCCAGCAGCCTGGTTAGCTCCTACGAGCAGTACTTC | CASSLVSSYEQYF
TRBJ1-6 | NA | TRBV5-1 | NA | TGCGCCAGCAGCTACAGCTCCTATAATTCACCCCTCCACTTT | CASSYSSYNSPLHF
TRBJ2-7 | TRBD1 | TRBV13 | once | TGTGCCAGCAGCTCGGGTCCAGGGGGATGGCGTTACGAGCAGTACTTC | CASSSGPGGWRYEQYF
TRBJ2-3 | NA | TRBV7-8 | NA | TGTGCCAGCAGCTCCGGGGGGCGACGCACAGATACGCAGTATTTT | CASSSGGRRTDTQYF
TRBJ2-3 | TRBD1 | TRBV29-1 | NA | TGCAGCGTTAGACAGGGGGCGAACACAGATACGCAGTATTTT | CSVRQGANTDTQYF
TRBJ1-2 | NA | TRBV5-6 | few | TGTGCCAGCAGCAGCGGACAGACCCTTAACTATGGCTACACCTTC | CASSSGQTLNYGYTF
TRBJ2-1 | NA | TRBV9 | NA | TGTGCCAGCAGCATCCAAAATGAGCAGTTCTTC | CASSIQNEQFF
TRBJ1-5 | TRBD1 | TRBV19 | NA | TGTGCCAGTAGTATAGACCACAGGGGTTATAGCAATCAGCCCCAGCATTTT | CASSIDHRGYSNQPQHF
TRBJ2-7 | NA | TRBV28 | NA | TGTGCCAGCAGTTTATATCGGGTCAGCGAGCAGTACTTC | CASSLYRVSEQYF
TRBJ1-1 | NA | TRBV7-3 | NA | TGTGCCAGCAGCCCAGAAGCTTTCTTT | CASSPEAFF
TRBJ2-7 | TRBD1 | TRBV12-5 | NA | TGTGCTAGTGGTTTGGTTACCGGGACAGAAGTCTACGAGCAGTACTTC | CASGLVTGTEVYEQYF
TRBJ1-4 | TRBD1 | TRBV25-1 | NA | TGTGCCAGCAGTGAATCTCCCGGGACAGAAAATGAAAAACTGTTTTTT | CASSESPGTENEKLFF
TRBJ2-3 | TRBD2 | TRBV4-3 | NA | TGCGCCAGCAGCCAAGATTTAGGGCTAGCGGGAGGCTACACAGATACGCAGTATTTT | CASSQDLGLAGGYTDTQYF